The 15 T cell receptor beta chains below were found in one sample sequenced in a study of shared clonotypes between healthy human individuals. TCRdb keeps only in-frame clones here, not all; method: immunoSEQ multiplex PCR. The sample carries roughly 2,300,000 clones, roughly 90% recorded once. The specimen sequenced was naive CD4+ T cells from PBMCs. Subset denoted: CD45RA+ positively selected. The receptors were sampled from a man between 18 and 29 years old in good health. Some clones in this sample may be carry-over from other donors' samples.

The CDR3 sequence is CASSAPPGTRKETQYF. In DNA, the CDR3 is TGTGCCAGCAGCGCTCCCCCCGGGACTAGGAAAGAGACCCAGTACTTC. The rearrangement joins TRBV13 to TRBJ2-5, with 8 bases identical to TRBD2. This CDR3 region has 16 residues. Losses at the gene ends were 5 bases for V and 3 bases for J; bases not matched to a gene: 11. Germline V gene lookup returns CDR1 PRHDT and CDR2 FYEKMQ (reference sequence).

This chain connects TRBV7-2 to TRBJ1-1; 10 bases are shared with TRBD1. CDR1 is SGHTA, CDR2 FQGNSA, per germline. The junction had 6 bases not matched to a gene; V was cut back by 4 bases and J by 7 bases. This CDR3 is 14 amino acids long. Here the CDR3 reads CASSSTGGSVEAFF. The CDR3 DNA reads as TGTGCCAGCAGCTCGACAGGGGGCTCGGTTGAAGCTTTCTTT.

The chain joins TRBV28 to TRBJ1-2, with unresolved D. CDR1 is MDHEN and CDR2 is SYDVKM in the germline V gene. Trimming cost V 6 bases and J 4 bases, with 24 bases left between them. The CDR3 sequence is 17 residues long. The CDR3 DNA reads TGTGCCAGCAGAGCTCCGGGTGGACTACTTCTCTCCTATGGCTACACCTTC. Amino acid sequence: CASRAPGGLLLSYGYTF.

The chain has TRBV19 and TRBJ2-1; 7 bases are a match to TRBD2. There are 11 residues in the CDR3. After removal of 6 bases from V and 8 bases from J, the junction contained 1 base not matched to a gene. Germline values: CDR1 LNHDA, CDR2 SQIVND (reference sequence). For the CDR3, the DNA is TGTGCCAGTAGGGGGGGGTATGAGCAGTTCTTC. This sequence encodes CASRGGYEQFF.

V usage is TRBV11-2 and J usage is TRBJ2-1, with TRBD2 matching over 10 bases. The CDR3 totals 16 residues. The V gene end was trimmed by 5 bases and the J gene end by 4 bases; junction bases not matched to a gene: 8. From germline, CDR1 is SGHAT and CDR2 FQNNGV. The CDR3 DNA sequence: TGTGCCAGCAGCCCCAACGGACTAGCGGAGTACAATGAGCAGTTCTTC. Amino acids: CASSPNGLAEYNEQFF.

The V gene is TRBV18, the J gene TRBJ2-3; D not resolved. The CDR3 extends over 12 amino acids. V was trimmed by 3 bases and J by 6 bases, leaving 7 bases between them. Germline assignment: CDR1 KGHSH and CDR2 LQKENI. The CDR3 DNA follows: TGTGCCAGCTCACCCCAACCCGATACGCAGTATTTT. As protein: CASSPQPDTQYF.

This clone occurred once. This chain connects TRBV28 to TRBJ2-7; 7 bases agree with TRBD2. The V gene end was trimmed by 1 base and the J gene end by 5 bases; junction bases not matched to a gene: 8. The germline gives CDR1 MDHEN, CDR2 SYDVKM. The CDR3 runs to 15 residues. In nucleotides, the CDR3 is TGTGCCAGCAGTTTATATCTGGCGGGAGCCGACGAGCAGTACTTC. It encodes CASSLYLAGADEQYF. The whole variable domain, remainder taken from reference TRBV28 and TRBJ2-7, is DVKVTQSSRYLVKRTGEKVFLECVQDMDHENMFWYRQDPGLGLRLIYFSYDVKMKEKGDIPEGYSVSREKKERFSLILESASTNQTSMYLCASSLYLAGADEQYFGPGTRLTVT.

This clone has just one count. In the same sample, other DNA sequences code for this CDR3. V is TRBV7-2 and J is TRBJ2-7; possibly TRBD2 for D (5 bases). CDR1 SGHTA and CDR2 FQGNSA come from the germline V gene. The V gene lost 6 bases and the J gene lost 3 bases, with 12 bases spanning the gap. This CDR3 has 13 residues. The CDR3: CASSSGLGYEQYF. The CDR3 nucleotides are TGTGCCAGCAGTTCGGGGTTGGGCTACGAGCAGTACTTC. The full variable domain, with the rest looked up from reference TRBV7-2 and TRBJ2-7, is GAGVSQSPSNKVTEKGKDVELRCDPISGHTALYWYRQSLGQGLEFLIYFQGNSAPDKSGLPSDRFSAERTGGSVSTLTIQRTQQEDSAVYLCASSSGLGYEQYFGPGTRLTVT.

V and J are TRBV19 and TRBJ2-7, with D unclear. The germline gives CDR1 LNHDA, CDR2 SQIVND (reference sequence). This CDR3 has 14 residues. Trimming left V 2 bases short and J 5 bases short, with 13 bases between. This CDR3 is CASSISPLLHEQYF. The CDR3 bases are TGTGCCAGTAGTATAAGTCCCCTCCTCCACGAGCAGTACTTC.

CDR3 sequence: CASSFTGNTQYF. CDR3 DNA sequence: TGTGCCAGCAGTTTCACCGGGAATACGCAGTATTTT. This sequence joins TRBV28 and TRBJ2-3; possible D gene TRBD2, 5 bases. The V gene's germline CDR1 is MDHEN and CDR2 SYDVKM. V was pared by 3 bases and J by 7 bases, with 8 bases between. This CDR3 region has 12 residues.

This clone was detected only once. The chain links TRBV5-1 to TRBJ1-4, with 9 nucleotides matching TRBD1. The trim removed 5 bases at V and 0 bases at J, leaving 20 bases unmatched. The CDR3 has 21 residues. Germline V gene data show CDR1 as SGHRS and CDR2 as YFSETQ. The CDR3, as DNA: TGCGCCAGCAGTTCCGGGACAGGGAATCCCTTTTTAATTGCAACTAATGAAAAACTGTTTTTT. Translating it yields CASSSGTGNPFLIATNEKLFF.

The chain has TRBV18 and TRBJ2-1; D is unclear. Trimming stripped 6 bases from V and 2 bases from J, with 14 bases between. The CDR3 length is 15 residues. Looked up from germline, CDR1 is KGHSH and CDR2 is LQKENI. As DNA, the CDR3 is TGTGCCAGCTCGCAGAGCAGGAACACCTACAATGAGCAGTTCTTC. This gives the protein CASSQSRNTYNEQFF.

Comments on this clone: Additional DNA sequences in this sample encode the identical CDR3. V is TRBV28 and J is TRBJ2-6; D ambiguous. V shed 6 bases and J shed 3 bases, with 9 bases lying between them. This CDR3 is built from 14 residues. The germline CDR1 and CDR2 sequences are MDHEN and SYDVKM. CDR3 loop: CASSPPGGANVLTF. CDR3 nucleotide sequence: TGTGCCAGCAGCCCCCCTGGTGGGGCCAACGTCCTGACTTTC. Combining the CDR3 with reference TRBV28 and TRBJ2-6 gives the whole variable domain DVKVTQSSRYLVKRTGEKVFLECVQDMDHENMFWYRQDPGLGLRLIYFSYDVKMKEKGDIPEGYSVSREKKERFSLILESASTNQTSMYLCASSPPGGANVLTFGAGSRLTVL.

This clone appeared a few times. The chain couples TRBV9 to TRBJ2-2; D may match TRBD1 or TRBD2 (5 bases each). This CDR3 contains 14 residues. Germline CDR1 and CDR2: SGDLS and YYNGEE. V dropped 0 bases and J dropped 7 bases, with 10 bases sitting between them. The CDR3: CASSVVRESGELFF. As DNA, the CDR3 is TGTGCCAGCAGCGTAGTCAGGGAGAGCGGGGAGCTGTTTTTT.

The chain has TRBV7-3 and TRBJ2-1, with TRBD2 identical over 8 bases. CDR1 is SGHTA and CDR2 is FQGTGA in the germline V gene. This CDR3 spans 17 amino acids. Trimming removed 7 bases from V and 1 base from J; junction bases left unmatched: 12. DNA for the CDR3: TGTGCCAGCACCCAAGGCGGAGCGGGAGCATCCTACAATGAGCAGTTCTTC. Translation gives CASTQGGAGASYNEQFF.